These 27 T cell receptor beta chains originate from one sample sequenced in a study of blood T cell repertoires in COVID-19. TCRdb's copy holds only in-frame clones and misses some; the assay was immunoSEQ multiplex PCR. The table shows about 180,000 clones, with around 83% occurring only once. Source material: peripheral blood. These receptors all come from a woman under 40 with active or convalescent COVID-19.

The chain uses TRBV2 and TRBJ2-1; a possible D gene is TRBD2 (5 bases). The V end lost 1 base, the J end lost 0 bases, and 22 bases lay between the germline ends. Germline CDR1 and CDR2: SNHLY and FYNNEI. CDR3 length: 20 residues. As DNA, the CDR3 is TGTGCCAGCAGTGAAGGGACTTTCTCCCTTATAGTGGGCTCCTACAATGAGCAGTTCTTC. Its translation is CASSEGTFSLIVGSYNEQFF.

The rearrangement uses TRBV28 and TRBJ1-5; 7 bases line up with TRBD1. With V trimmed by 7 bases and J by 6 bases, 3 bases remained unmatched. This CDR3 comprises 12 residues. Germline-derived CDR1 and CDR2 are MDHEN and SYDVKM. The chain's CDR3 is CASITGVQPQHF. The DNA of the CDR3 is TGTGCCAGCATCACAGGGGTTCAGCCCCAGCATTTT.

The rearrangement joins TRBV19 to TRBJ1-2, with unresolved D. Germline V gives CDR1 LNHDA, CDR2 SQIVND (reference sequence). V was clipped by 5 bases and J by 7 bases, with 8 bases between them. The CDR3 is 11 amino acids. The CDR3 region is CASSQDTGYTF. For the CDR3, the DNA is TGTGCCAGTAGTCAAGACACTGGCTACACCTTC.

This chain connects TRBV18 to TRBJ2-7, with 8 bases that match TRBD1. V shed 3 bases and J 0 bases; nucleotides not matched to a gene: 7. CDR3 length: 16 residues. Germline values: CDR1 KGHSH, CDR2 LQKENI. The CDR3 region is CASSPRNRGSSYEQYF. The CDR3 bases are TGTGCCAGCTCACCCCGCAACAGGGGGAGCTCCTACGAGCAGTACTTC.

The chain is built from TRBV27 and TRBJ2-7; 10 bases match TRBD2. CDR3 length equals 13 residues. Germline values: CDR1 MNHEY, CDR2 SMNVEV (reference sequence). Trimming removed 5 bases from V and 6 bases from J; junction bases left unmatched: 4. The CDR3 loop is CASSTGLAAEQYF. The DNA of the CDR3 is TGTGCCAGCAGTACCGGACTAGCGGCCGAGCAGTACTTC.

This chain uses TRBV15 with TRBJ1-6; 10 bases are shared with TRBD1. Trimming cost V 3 bases and J 10 bases; bases outside gene matches: 3. From germline, CDR1 is LNHNV and CDR2 YYDKDF (reference sequence). The CDR3 sequence is 14 residues long. The chain's CDR3 is CATSRDRGTSPLHF. CDR3 DNA: TGTGCCACCAGCAGGGACAGGGGGACATCACCCCTCCACTTT. Looking up the rest from reference TRBV15 and TRBJ1-6 gives the full variable domain: DAMVIQNPRYQVTQFGKPVTLSCSQTLNHNVMYWYQQKSSQAPKLLFHYYDKDFNNEADTPDNFQSRRPNTSFCFLDIRSPGLGDTAMYLCATSRDRGTSPLHFGNGTRLTVT.

The V gene is TRBV15, the J gene TRBJ1-1; D not certain. The germline gives CDR1 LNHNV, CDR2 YYDKDF (reference sequence). V gave up 8 bases and J gave up 0 bases, with 16 bases separating them. The CDR3 runs 15 residues. As DNA, the CDR3 is TGTGCCACCTTTAGGACTTCAAACATGAACACTGAAGCTTTCTTT. Protein sequence: CATFRTSNMNTEAFF.

The genes are TRBV9 and TRBJ1-6; D call uncertain. The V end was cut by 0 bases, the J end by 6 bases, with 7 bases between. The CDR3 is made up of 14 amino acids. CDR1 is SGDLS and CDR2 is YYNGEE in the germline V gene. This chain's CDR3 is CASSVGASNSPLHF. CDR3 nucleotide sequence: TGTGCCAGCAGCGTAGGGGCCTCTAATTCACCCCTCCACTTT.

The chain joins TRBV2 to TRBJ2-3; TRBD2 might be the D (7 bases). This CDR3 region has 14 residues. Per the germline V gene, CDR1 is SNHLY and CDR2 is FYNNEI. V was shortened by 8 bases and J by 3 bases, with 15 bases between the two germline ends. The CDR3 region is CASRWGGATDTQYF. CDR3 sequence (DNA): TGTGCCAGCCGTTGGGGGGGCGCAACAGATACGCAGTATTTT.

The chain combines TRBV27 with TRBJ1-5, with 8 bases lining up with TRBD1. CDR3 length equals 16 residues. Germline CDR1 reads MNHEY; CDR2 reads SMNVEV (reference sequence). V lost 6 bases to trimming and J lost 7 bases; unmatched junction nucleotides: 14. CDR3 in DNA: TGTGCCAGCAGCTCCGGACAGGGAAGGTCGGGACAGCCCCAGCATTTT. The encoded protein is CASSSGQGRSGQPQHF.

CDR3 bases: TGTGCCAGTAGTACGAACAGGGGGGCTAATGAAAAACTGTTTTTT. Translating it yields CASSTNRGANEKLFF. J is TRBJ1-4 and V is TRBV19; TRBD1 agrees at 8 bases. The CDR3 totals 15 residues. Looked up from germline, CDR1 is LNHDA and CDR2 is SQIVND (reference sequence). V shed 4 bases and J 3 bases; nucleotides not matched to a gene: 4. The full variable domain, with the rest looked up from reference TRBV19 and TRBJ1-4, is DGGITQSPKYLFRKEGQNVTLSCEQNLNHDAMYWYRQDPGQGLRLIYYSQIVNDFQKGDIAEGYSVSREKKESFPLTVTSAQKNPTAFYLCASSTNRGANEKLFFGSGTQLSVL.

This clone was detected only once. The V call is TRBV7-9, the J call TRBJ1-2; D is unclear. The CDR3 spans 11 residues. Germline V CDR1 and CDR2: SEHNR, FQNEAQ (reference sequence). With 5 bases removed from V and 8 bases from J, the gap between germline ends came to 9 bases. The CDR3 is CASSLGRGYTF. CDR3 bases: TGTGCCAGCAGCCTAGGTCGGGGCTACACCTTC. The full variable domain, in which reference TRBV7-9 and TRBJ1-2 provide the parts outside the CDR3, is DTGVSQNPRHKITKRGQNVTFRCDPISEHNRLYWYRQTLGQGPEFLTYFQNEAQLEKSRLLSDRFSAERPKGSFSTLEIQRTEQGDSAMYLCASSLGRGYTFGSGTRLTVV.

The rearrangement links TRBV2 to TRBJ1-5; possible D gene TRBD1, 6 bases. Trimming shortened V by 6 bases and J by 5 bases, and 17 bases separated the two germline ends. The CDR3 has 15 amino acids. From germline, CDR1 is SNHLY and CDR2 FYNNEI. The CDR3 DNA sequence: TGTGCCAGCAGGACAACGAGGGGGACCTATCAGCCCCAGCATTTT. Translation gives CASRTTRGTYQPQHF.

The V gene is TRBV28, the J gene TRBJ2-2; TRBD1 agrees at 9 bases. The CDR3 is 16 residues long. Germline V gene lookup returns CDR1 MDHEN and CDR2 SYDVKM. The trim removed 6 bases at V and 5 bases at J, leaving 10 bases unmatched. The CDR3 nucleotides read TGTGCCAGCAGACCGACCCGTGACAGGGGGACCGGGGAGCTGTTTTTT. It translates to CASRPTRDRGTGELFF. The full variable domain, completed using reference TRBV28 and TRBJ2-2, is DVKVTQSSRYLVKRTGEKVFLECVQDMDHENMFWYRQDPGLGLRLIYFSYDVKMKEKGDIPEGYSVSREKKERFSLILESASTNQTSMYLCASRPTRDRGTGELFFGEGSRLTVL.

The chain couples TRBV15 to TRBJ1-4; D not resolved. Germline-derived CDR1 and CDR2 are LNHNV and YYDKDF (reference sequence). The CDR3 spans 16 residues. The ends were cut back, 7 bases at V and 11 bases at J, with 26 bases in the middle. The CDR3 here is CATTKHPGKGLWKLFF. The CDR3, as DNA: TGTGCCACCACCAAGCACCCCGGGAAGGGCCTGTGGAAACTGTTTTTT. Full variable domain (rest looked up from reference TRBV15 and TRBJ1-4): DAMVIQNPRYQVTQFGKPVTLSCSQTLNHNVMYWYQQKSSQAPKLLFHYYDKDFNNEADTPDNFQSRRPNTSFCFLDIRSPGLGDTAMYLCATTKHPGKGLWKLFFGSGTQLSVL.

The V call is TRBV6-1, the J call TRBJ2-5, with 11 bases fitting TRBD2. The length of the CDR3 is 16 residues. Germline assignment: CDR1 MNHNS and CDR2 SASEGT. V lost 4 bases and J lost 1; bases outside the gene matches: 5. The chain's CDR3 is CASSAGLAGGQETQYF. In DNA, the CDR3 is TGTGCCAGCAGTGCCGGGCTAGCGGGGGGCCAAGAGACCCAGTACTTC.

This clone was seen more than once but under ten times. The DNA for the CDR3 is TGTGCCTGGAGTGTCGTATCGGGTTGGAATCAGCCCCAGCATTTT. Translating gives CAWSVVSGWNQPQHF. The chain recombines TRBV30 with TRBJ1-5; D call uncertain. Germline CDR1 GTSNPN, CDR2 SVGIG (reference sequence). The V and J ends lost 0 bases and 4 bases respectively, with 13 bases between them. The CDR3 spans 15 residues.

The chain is built from TRBV3-1 (or the pseudogene TRBV3-2) and TRBJ1-2, with D uncertain. The CDR3 contains 15 residues. The V end lost 0 bases, the J end lost 0 bases, and 8 bases lay between the germline ends. Germline CDR1 is LGHDT and CDR2 is YNNKEL (reference sequence). CDR3 in amino acids: CASSQDPRANYGYTF. The CDR3 region has the DNA TGTGCCAGCAGCCAAGATCCCCGAGCTAACTATGGCTACACCTTC.

This clone turned up a few times. V is TRBV5-1 and J is TRBJ2-1, with TRBD2 identical over 9 bases. Germline CDR1 is SGHRS and CDR2 is YFSETQ. The CDR3 spans 15 residues. The junction had 2 bases not matched to a gene; V was cut back by 4 bases and J by 0 bases. The CDR3 DNA follows: TGCGCCAGCAGCGGCGGGAGGGCCTCCTACAATGAGCAGTTCTTC. Translation: CASSGGRASYNEQFF.

This chain links TRBV5-4 with TRBJ2-3, with D possibly TRBD2 on 5 matching bases. The length of the CDR3 is 16 residues. Trimming took 1 base from V and 4 from J, leaving 16 bases between them. Germline V gene lookup returns CDR1 SGHNT and CDR2 YYREEE (reference sequence). The CDR3 DNA reads TGTGCCAGCAGCTTGCGGCTAGCACCTCCCGCAGATACGCAGTATTTT. As protein: CASSLRLAPPADTQYF. The full variable domain, completed using reference TRBV5-4 and TRBJ2-3, is ETGVTQSPTHLIKTRGQQVTLRCSSQSGHNTVSWYQQALGQGPQFIFQYYREEENGRGNFPPRFSGLQFPNYSSELNVNALELDDSALYLCASSLRLAPPADTQYFGPGTRLTVL.

To note about this clone: The sample has other DNA sequences that encode this CDR3 too. The chain recombines TRBV19 with TRBJ1-5; tentative D call: TRBD1 (6 bases). In germline, CDR1 is LNHDA, CDR2 SQIVND (reference sequence). V was shortened by 2 bases and J by 2 bases, with 7 bases between the two germline ends. The CDR3 sequence is 14 residues long. The CDR3 here is CASSIRQGNQPQHF. The CDR3, as DNA: TGTGCCAGTAGTATAAGACAGGGCAATCAGCCCCAGCATTTT. Combining the CDR3 with reference TRBV19 and TRBJ1-5 gives the whole variable domain DGGITQSPKYLFRKEGQNVTLSCEQNLNHDAMYWYRQDPGQGLRLIYYSQIVNDFQKGDIAEGYSVSREKKESFPLTVTSAQKNPTAFYLCASSIRQGNQPQHFGDGTRLSIL.

This clone showed up just once. The CDR3 DNA follows: TGTGCCAGCAGGTTAGGGCCTCAACAGGGGGGTCAGCCCCAGCATTTT. Residues: CASRLGPQQGGQPQHF. This chain uses TRBV6-6 with TRBJ1-5, with 8 bases matching TRBD1. The length of the CDR3 is 16 residues. V lost 6 bases to trimming and J lost 6 bases; unmatched junction nucleotides: 13. Germline V gives CDR1 MNHNY, CDR2 SVGAGI (reference sequence).

This chain joins TRBV5-1 and TRBJ2-1; 16 nucleotides line up with TRBD2. The CDR3 length is 20 residues. Trimming removed 0 bases from V and 5 bases from J; junction bases left unmatched: 11. Per the germline V gene, CDR1 is SGHRS and CDR2 is YFSETQ. As DNA, the CDR3 is TGCGCCAGCAGCTTGGACAAGGGACTAGCGGGAGGGCCTAGGGACAATGAGCAGTTCTTC. This translates into CASSLDKGLAGGPRDNEQFF. The whole variable domain, filled in from reference TRBV5-1 and TRBJ2-1, reads KAGVTQTPRYLIKTRGQQVTLSCSPISGHRSVSWYQQTPGQGLQFLFEYFSETQRNKGNFPGRFSGRQFSNSRSEMNVSTLELGDSALYLCASSLDKGLAGGPRDNEQFFGPGTRLTVL.

This clone was seen a single time. The rearrangement uses TRBV6-5 and TRBJ1-3, with D maybe TRBD1 (5 bases). The CDR3 totals 14 residues. Trimming took 0 bases from V and 4 from J, leaving 7 bases between them. The germline gives CDR1 MNHEY, CDR2 SVGAGI. CDR3: CASSYSRQGNTIYF. The CDR3 nucleotides read TGTGCCAGCAGTTACTCGAGACAGGGAAACACCATATATTTT.

The gene calls are TRBV2 and TRBJ1-4; D remains unclear. This CDR3 has 11 amino acids. Trimming shortened V by 10 bases and J by 10 bases, and 13 bases separated the two germline ends. CDR1 is SNHLY and CDR2 is FYNNEI in the germline V gene. CDR3 sequence reads: CATMGEVKLFF. The CDR3 DNA follows: TGTGCCACCATGGGTGAGGTAAAACTGTTTTTT.

V and J are TRBV28 and TRBJ2-7; D is uncertain. The germline gives CDR1 MDHEN, CDR2 SYDVKM. CDR3 length: 14 residues. V was trimmed by 6 bases and J by 4 bases, leaving 16 bases between them. The CDR3 is CASREMNSRYEQYF. In nucleotides, the CDR3 is TGTGCCAGCAGGGAGATGAATTCTAGATACGAGCAGTACTTC.

This clone was detected only a few times. This sequence joins TRBV11-2 and TRBJ1-2; 8 positions match TRBD1. With 1 base clipped from V and 3 bases from J, the junction kept 1 base outside the gene matches. CDR1 and CDR2 (germline): SGHAT, FQNNGV. This CDR3 spans 14 amino acids. Written as DNA, the CDR3 is TGTGCCAGCAGCTTAGGGGGACAGGACTATGGCTACACCTTC. This codes for CASSLGGQDYGYTF.